Listed below are T cell receptor beta chains from one sample, sequenced in a study of cytomegalovirus exposure and HLA in healthy donors. Data came from immunoSEQ multiplex PCR; TCRdb stores just in-frame clones and leaves some out. The table has some 70,000 clones, approximately 96% seen once. What was sequenced was PBMCs. The receptors were sampled from a man between 18 and 35 years old in good health and CMV-seronegative. Both conserved end residues are part of each CDR3. The D gene is left open where the match is weak. For some rows the clone size is stated as once, few or many, or as a class when expanded; others skip it.

size | J | V | D | DNA | CDR3
- | TRBJ1-2 | TRBV10-3 | - | TGTGCCATCAGTGAGTCTACGGACTATGGCTACACCTTC | CAISESTDYGYTF
- | TRBJ2-7 | TRBV27 | TRBD2 | TGTGCCAGCAGTGTGACTAGCGGGAGATGGCGATTAGGCGAGCAGTACTTC | CASSVTSGRWRLGEQYF
- | TRBJ2-5 | TRBV5-4 | TRBD2 | TGTGCCAGCAGCCCTTGGGGGGGAGAGACCCAGTACTTC | CASSPWGGETQYF
once | TRBJ1-2 | TRBV9 | - | TGTGCCAGCAATTCTCTCGGGGGGGATGGCTACACCTTC | CASNSLGGDGYTF
- | TRBJ2-7 | TRBV5-1 | - | TGCGCCAGCAGCTTGGACAGTGGCGAGCAGTACTTC | CASSLDSGEQYF
- | TRBJ1-1 | TRBV5-8 | - | TGTGCCAGCAGCTTGGCTCGGACTTCGACATGGGACACTGAAGCTTTCTTT | CASSLARTSTWDTEAFF
- | TRBJ1-1 | TRBV7-8 | - | TGTGCCAGCAGCTTAGGGACAGCGAACACTGAAGCTTTCTTT | CASSLGTANTEAFF
- | TRBJ1-1 | TRBV28 | TRBD1 | TGTGCCGGCAGTTTCCCCGGGGGACAGGGTTCGTTTGGAGCTTTCTTT | CAGSFPGGQGSFGAFF
- | TRBJ2-4 | TRBV18 | - | TGTGCCAGCTCAACCTCGACAGTAGCCAAAAACATTCAGTACTTC | CASSTSTVAKNIQYF
few | TRBJ2-1 | TRBV10-1 | TRBD1 | TGCGCCAGCCATCGGACAGGGTTCTACAATGAGCAGTTCTTC | CASHRTGFYNEQFF
- | TRBJ2-1 | TRBV27 | - | TGTGCCAGCAGTTTGAATCGGGATAACTACAATGAGCAGTTCTTC | CASSLNRDNYNEQFF
- | TRBJ2-7 | TRBV20-1 | - | TGCAGTGCTATACAGTACGAGCAGTACTTC | CSAIQYEQYF
- | TRBJ1-2 | TRBV6-6 | TRBD1 | TGTGCCAGCAGTTCAAGGACAGGGGGCATAGGAGGCTACACCTTC | CASSSRTGGIGGYTF
- | TRBJ2-1 | TRBV6-5 | TRBD2 | TGTGCCAGCAGCCCCGGGGGGGAAGTCACTGAGCAGTTCTTC | CASSPGGEVTEQFF
- | TRBJ2-2 | TRBV5-4 | - | TGTGCCAGCAGCATCGATGGACAGCGACTCACCGGGGAGCTGTTTTTT | CASSIDGQRLTGELFF
- | TRBJ1-2 | TRBV28 | TRBD1 | TGTGCCAGCAGTACCCTGGGGGGGACAGGGGGACGAGGCTACACCTTC | CASSTLGGTGGRGYTF
- | TRBJ1-1 | TRBV6-1 | - | TGTGCCAGAGGAGGGGGGGCTGGCACTGAAGCTTTCTTT | CARGGGAGTEAFF
- | TRBJ1-2 | TRBV9 | - | TGTGCCAGCAGCGTGGTCAGCACAGGCTATGGCTACACCTTC | CASSVVSTGYGYTF
- | TRBJ2-7 | TRBV2 | - | TGTGCCAGCATGAACAGGTTAGAGTACGAGCAGTACTTC | CASMNRLEYEQYF
- | TRBJ2-5 | TRBV9 | TRBD2 | TGTGCCAGCAGCGTAGATTCGCGGGAGCTGGAGACCCAGTACTTC | CASSVDSRELETQYF
- | TRBJ1-2 | TRBV11-2 | - | TGTGCCAGCAGCCCCGTACGGTCTAACTATGGCTACACCTTC | CASSPVRSNYGYTF
- | TRBJ1-2 | TRBV19 | - | TGTGCCAGTAGGGTCCCAGGACAGAACTATGGCTACACCTTC | CASRVPGQNYGYTF
- | TRBJ2-7 | TRBV5-1 | - | TGCGCCAGCAGCAGTGGTGGGGCTTCCTACGAGCAGTACTTC | CASSSGGASYEQYF
- | TRBJ2-3 | TRBV4-1 | - | TGCGCCAGCAGCCAAGAATATAGCGCAGATACGCAGTATTTT | CASSQEYSADTQYF
- | TRBJ1-4 | TRBV19 | - | TGTGCCAGTAGTATAGAAGGAGGGCGAGGGGAAAAACTGTTTTTT | CASSIEGGRGEKLFF
- | TRBJ2-7 | TRBV10-3 | - | TGTGCCATCAGTGCGTTGGCAGGGGAAGGCGAGCAGTACTTC | CAISALAGEGEQYF
- | TRBJ2-1 | TRBV16 | TRBD1 | TGTGCCAGCAGCCGTACTTCCGGGACAGGGGGGAATGAGCAGTTCTTC | CASSRTSGTGGNEQFF
- | TRBJ1-6 | TRBV7-2 | - | TGTGCCAGCAGCCCCCAACCGGGACATACAACCTCACCCCTCCACTTT | CASSPQPGHTTSPLHF
- | TRBJ2-5 | TRBV19 | - | TGTGCCAGTAGTAATGGGCTGGAGACCCAGTACTTC | CASSNGLETQYF
- | TRBJ2-3 | TRBV7-9 | TRBD1 | TGTGCCAGCAGCTTAGGTTTCGGGACAGGTGATAATACGCAGTATTTT | CASSLGFGTGDNTQYF
- | TRBJ1-1 | TRBV6-6 | - | TGTGCCAGCTTACAGAACACTGAAGCTTTCTTT | CASLQNTEAFF
- | TRBJ2-3 | TRBV25-1 | - | TGTGCCAGCAGTGATGAGGCCCGGACAGATACGCAGTATTTT | CASSDEARTDTQYF
- | TRBJ2-1 | TRBV9 | - | TGTGCCAGCAGCGTAGCAGGGGCGGCCTACAATGAGCAGTTCTTC | CASSVAGAAYNEQFF
- | TRBJ1-2 | TRBV6-5 | - | TGTGCCAGTAGGTTTACGGGTAACTATGGCTACACCTTC | CASRFTGNYGYTF
once | TRBJ2-5 | TRBV9 | - | TGTGCCAGCAGCGTTGGGACTCAAGGGGAGACCCAGTACTTC | CASSVGTQGETQYF
- | TRBJ2-7 | TRBV9 | - | TGTGCCAGCAGCGTAGGGGATAGCGGATACTTTTACGAGCAGTACTTC | CASSVGDSGYFYEQYF
- | TRBJ2-7 | TRBV6-5 | - | TGTGCCAGCTCCACGACAGGCCTCAGCTACGAGCAGTACTTC | CASSTTGLSYEQYF
- | TRBJ1-1 | TRBV9 | TRBD1 | TGTGCCAGCAGCGCAGGGACAGCTTCTAACACTGAAGCTTTCTTT | CASSAGTASNTEAFF
- | TRBJ1-1 | TRBV4-1 | - | TGCGCCAGCAGCCAAGTGGGCAAGCAAGAAGCTTTCTTT | CASSQVGKQEAFF
- | TRBJ1-4 | TRBV28 | TRBD1 | TGTGCCAGCAGTTTATTCGCAGGGGGAATTGAAAAACTGTTTTTT | CASSLFAGGIEKLFF
- | TRBJ1-1 | TRBV27 | - | TGTGCCAGCAGTCTGAGGTTGAACACTGAAGCTTTCTTT | CASSLRLNTEAFF
once | TRBJ2-1 | TRBV6-5 | TRBD2 | TGTGCCAGCAGCCACGGACTAGACTACAATGAGCAGTTCTTC | CASSHGLDYNEQFF
- | TRBJ1-5 | TRBV5-5 | - | TGTGCCAGCAGCTTTGCGGGCAATCAGCCCCAGCATTTT | CASSFAGNQPQHF
- | TRBJ1-1 | TRBV30 | - | TGTGCCTGGAGAGAGGGAAATGAAGCTTTCTTT | CAWREGNEAFF
- | TRBJ1-6 | TRBV7-8 | - | TGTGCCAGCAGCCTTAGGCGGGTCCTGAGTAAGGATTCACCCCTCCACTTT | CASSLRRVLSKDSPLHF
- | TRBJ1-3 | TRBV14 | - | TGTGCCAGCAGCCAGAGGCCTGGAAACACCATATATTTT | CASSQRPGNTIYF
- | TRBJ1-2 | TRBV11-2 | TRBD1 | TGTGCCAGCAGCTTCCGGACAGGGGGCGAGAAGAACTATGGCTACACCTTC | CASSFRTGGEKNYGYTF
once | TRBJ2-7 | TRBV7-8 | - | TGTGCCAGCAGCTTAGTGGGGGGACCAAGCTCCTACGAGCAGTACTTC | CASSLVGGPSSYEQYF
- | TRBJ2-7 | TRBV27 | TRBD2 | TGTGCCAGCAGTCCAGGGACTAGCGGGACGGAGCAGTACTTC | CASSPGTSGTEQYF
- | TRBJ1-1 | TRBV6-1 | TRBD1 | TGTGCCAGCAGTGAAGCGGCGAAGACTTACTACAGGGGGCTAGTCACTGAAGCTTTCTTT | CASSEAAKTYYRGLVTEAFF
- | TRBJ1-2 | TRBV13 | TRBD1 | TGTGCCAGCAGCTTCCGACAGGGCAACTATGGCTACACCTTC | CASSFRQGNYGYTF
- | TRBJ2-6 | TRBV7-2 | - | TGTGCCAGCACCCTAGGGAGCTCTGGGGCCAACGTCCTGACTTTC | CASTLGSSGANVLTF
- | TRBJ1-3 | TRBV19 | - | TGTGCCAGTAGTATGACTGATGGAAACACCATATATTTT | CASSMTDGNTIYF